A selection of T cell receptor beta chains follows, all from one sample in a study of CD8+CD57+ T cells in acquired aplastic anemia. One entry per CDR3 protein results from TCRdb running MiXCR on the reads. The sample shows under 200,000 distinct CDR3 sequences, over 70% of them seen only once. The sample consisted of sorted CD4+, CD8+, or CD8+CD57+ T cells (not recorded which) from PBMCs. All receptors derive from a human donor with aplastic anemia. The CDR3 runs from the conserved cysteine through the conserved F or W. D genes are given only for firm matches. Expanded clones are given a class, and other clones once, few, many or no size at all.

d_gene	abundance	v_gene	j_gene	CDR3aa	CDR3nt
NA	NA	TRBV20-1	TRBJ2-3	CSASGLNTDTQYF	TGCAGTGCTAGTGGGCTGAACACAGATACGCAGTATTTT
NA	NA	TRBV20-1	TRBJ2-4	CSAIFGGSMDIQYF	TGCAGTGCTATTTTTGGAGGGAGTATGGACATTCAGTACTTC
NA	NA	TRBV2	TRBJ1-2	CASSHQWFGYTF	TGTGCCAGCAGCCACCAATGGTTCGGCTACACCTTC
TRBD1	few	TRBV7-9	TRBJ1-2	CATERDRGGYTF	TGTGCCACCGAGCGGGACAGGGGTGGCTACACCTTC
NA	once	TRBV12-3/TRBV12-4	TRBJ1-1	CASSPRGGMNTEAFF	TGTGCCAGCAGTCCTAGGGGGGGGATGAACACTGAAGCTTTCTTT
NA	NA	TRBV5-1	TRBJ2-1	CASSLDRGYNEQFF	TGCGCCAGCAGCCTCGACCGGGGTTATAATGAGCAGTTCTTC
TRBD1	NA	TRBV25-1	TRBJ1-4	CASSDSGTIQGAYFF	TGTGCCAGCAGTGACAGCGGAACAATCCAGGGGGCATATTTTTTT
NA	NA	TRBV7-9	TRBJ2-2	CASSLVGIGELFF	TGTGCCAGCAGCTTAGTAGGGATCGGGGAGCTGTTTTTT
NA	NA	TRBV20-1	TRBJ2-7	CSAATGLSYEQYF	TGCAGTGCGGCGACGGGACTTTCCTACGAGCAGTACTTC
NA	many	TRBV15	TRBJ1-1	CATSPGANTEAFF	TGTGCCACCTCCCCGGGGGCGAACACTGAAGCTTTCTTT
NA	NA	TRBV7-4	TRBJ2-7	CASSLLSAPYEQYF	TGTGCCAGCAGCCTACTATCGGCTCCCTACGAGCAGTACTTC
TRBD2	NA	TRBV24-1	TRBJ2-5	CASSDGLAGGPMETQYF	TGTGCCAGCAGTGACGGACTAGCGGGAGGACCTATGGAGACCCAGTACTTC
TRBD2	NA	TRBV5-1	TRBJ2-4	CASSSSGLAGDFLAKNIQYF	TGCGCCAGCAGCTCCTCGGGACTAGCGGGAGACTTCCTAGCCAAAAACATTCAGTACTTC
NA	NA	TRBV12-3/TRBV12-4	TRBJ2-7	CASSFESAPLYEQYF	TGTGCCAGCAGTTTTGAGTCGGCACCTCTCTACGAGCAGTACTTC
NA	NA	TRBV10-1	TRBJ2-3	CASSDPQGSSTDTQYF	TGCGCCAGCAGTGACCCGCAGGGCAGCTCCACAGATACGCAGTATTTT
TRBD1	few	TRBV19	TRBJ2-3	CASSITGQGGDTQYF	TGTGCCAGTAGTATAACAGGACAGGGTGGAGATACGCAGTATTTT
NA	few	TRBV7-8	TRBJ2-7	CASSSLDYEQYF	TGTGCCAGCAGCTCTTTGGACTACGAGCAGTACTTC
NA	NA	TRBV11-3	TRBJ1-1	CASSLSGGTEAFF	TGTGCCAGCAGCTTAAGTGGGGGAACTGAAGCTTTCTTT
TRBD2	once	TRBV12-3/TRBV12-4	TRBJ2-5	CASSLVAGGKETQYF	TGTGCCAGCAGTTTAGTGGCGGGGGGGAAAGAGACCCAGTACTTC
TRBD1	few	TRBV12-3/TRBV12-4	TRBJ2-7	CASSSSTGDEQYF	TGTGCCAGCAGTTCGTCGACAGGGGACGAGCAGTACTTC
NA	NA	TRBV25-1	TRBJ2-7	CASSEVRQGNYEQYF	TGTGCCAGCAGTGAGGTCCGGCAGGGGAACTACGAGCAGTACTTC
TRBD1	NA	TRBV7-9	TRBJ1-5	CASSFGQGYQPQHF	TGTGCCAGCAGCTTTGGACAGGGGTATCAGCCCCAGCATTTT
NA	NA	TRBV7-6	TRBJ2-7	CASKGGGGYEQYF	TGTGCCAGCAAAGGGGGAGGGGGGTACGAGCAGTACTTC
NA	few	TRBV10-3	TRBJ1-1	CAISEDPVGAFF	TGTGCCATCAGTGAGGATCCGGTCGGAGCTTTCTTT
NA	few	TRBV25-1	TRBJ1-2	CASSGVSSAGSYGYTF	TGTGCCAGCAGTGGGGTTTCGTCGGCAGGGAGCTATGGCTACACCTTC
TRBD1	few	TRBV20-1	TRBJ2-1	CSAPGGDYNEQFF	TGCAGTGCCCCAGGGGGCGATTACAATGAGCAGTTCTTC
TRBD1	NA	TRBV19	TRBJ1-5	CASSIGQGGNQPQHF	TGTGCCAGTAGTATAGGACAGGGAGGCAATCAGCCCCAGCATTTT
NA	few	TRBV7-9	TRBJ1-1	CASSERWGNTEAFF	TGTGCCAGCAGCGAAAGGTGGGGGAACACTGAAGCTTTCTTT
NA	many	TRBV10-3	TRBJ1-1	CAIRGRDGNTEAFF	TGTGCCATCAGGGGTCGGGACGGGAACACTGAAGCTTTCTTT
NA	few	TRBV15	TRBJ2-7	CATSRDQGSYEQYF	TGTGCCACCAGCAGAGATCAGGGTTCCTACGAGCAGTACTTC
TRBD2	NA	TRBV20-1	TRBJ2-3	CSAGGGASTDTQYF	TGCAGTGCGGGGGGAGGGGCAAGCACAGATACGCAGTATTTT
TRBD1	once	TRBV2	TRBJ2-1	CASSRTGVDNEQFF	TGTGCCAGCAGTCGGACAGGGGTAGACAATGAGCAGTTCTTC
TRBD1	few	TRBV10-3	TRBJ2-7	CAISEPSDRVEFGEQYF	TGTGCCATCAGTGAGCCTTCCGACAGGGTGGAATTCGGCGAGCAGTACTTC
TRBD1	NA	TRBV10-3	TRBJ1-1	CATGTGGRAFF	TGTGCCACCGGGACAGGGGGAAGAGCTTTCTTT
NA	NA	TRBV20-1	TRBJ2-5	CSARGLGGQETQYF	TGCAGTGCCCGCGGTCTGGGGGGCCAAGAGACCCAGTACTTC
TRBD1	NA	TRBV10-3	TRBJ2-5	CAISDGQGQTQYF	TGTGCCATCAGTGACGGACAGGGTCAAACCCAGTACTTC
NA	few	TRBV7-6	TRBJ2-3	CASSLALPTDTQYF	TGTGCCAGCAGCTTAGCCCTCCCAACAGATACGCAGTATTTT
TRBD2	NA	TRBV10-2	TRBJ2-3	CASSDTSGRLDTQYF	TGCGCCAGCAGTGATACTAGCGGGAGACTGGATACGCAGTATTTT
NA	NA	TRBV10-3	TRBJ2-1	CAISESKTHNEQFF	TGTGCCATCAGTGAGTCGAAAACCCACAATGAGCAGTTCTTC
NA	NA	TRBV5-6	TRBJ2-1	CASSLRREQFF	TGTGCCAGCAGCTTGAGGCGGGAGCAGTTCTTC
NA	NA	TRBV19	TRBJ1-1	CASSAYRALNTEAFF	TGTGCCAGTAGCGCGTACAGGGCCCTGAACACTGAAGCTTTCTTT
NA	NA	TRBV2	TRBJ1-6	CASSRGMPLHF	TGTGCCAGCAGCCGCGGAATGCCCCTCCACTTT
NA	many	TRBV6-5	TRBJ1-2	CASSSLPRIRDTF	TGTGCCAGCAGTTCCCTACCCCGAATCAGGGACACCTTC
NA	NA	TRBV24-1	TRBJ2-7	CATSDYPGTSPREQYF	TGTGCCACCAGTGATTACCCTGGGACTTCGCCTAGGGAGCAGTACTTC
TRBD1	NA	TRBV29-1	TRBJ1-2	CSLELAGGSYGYTF	TGCAGCCTAGAGTTGGCAGGGGGTTCCTATGGCTACACCTTC
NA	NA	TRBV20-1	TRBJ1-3	CSAIPGRLRNTIYF	TGCAGTGCTATACCCGGGAGGCTAAGAAACACCATATATTTT